This T cell receptor (beta chain) was sequenced for a study of cytomegalovirus exposure and HLA in healthy donors. Germline V gene lookup returns CDR1 MGHRA and CDR2 YSYEKL. The CDR3 extends over 17 amino acids. V was pared by 0 bases and J by 0 bases, with 12 bases between. The PCR ran on 60 Vbeta and 13 Jbeta primers. Clones were sequenced by immunoSEQ multiplex PCR, and TCRdb holds only the in-frame ones, with some missing. The sample shows 90,000 or so clones, about three quarters of them seen only once. Regarding the study as a whole: Most TCR sequences were rare, but some public TCRs occurred in many donors. Some TCR beta chains (roughly 160 of them) were listed as cytomegalovirus-associated. Apart from CMV serostatus, no immune exposure information was available.

A note on this clone: Antigen: not known.

The sequence derives from a man under 40 in good health and CMV-seropositive. The chain is built from TRBV4-1 and TRBJ2-4, with D hard to call. Material for sequencing was PBMCs. In nucleotides, the CDR3 is TGCGCCAGCAGCCAAGATCCAGGTACCATAGCCAAAAACATTCAGTACTTC. Translated: CASSQDPGTIAKNIQYF.